What follows describes a single T cell receptor (beta chain). No antigen is known for it. Here immunoSEQ multiplex PCR was the method, and the copy in TCRdb shows in-frame clones only, minus some. The sample carries 55,000 to 75,000 clones, 70% to 90% recorded once. The sample is drawn from a study of T cell responses to AZD1222 COVID-19 vaccine. Study-wide results and limits: Spike-specific TCRs gained breadth and depth after people received two AZD1222 doses. Researchers took repertoire samples only after the peak T cell response had come.

CDR1 is SEHNR, CDR2 FQNEAQ, per germline (reference sequence). V was shortened by 4 bases and J by 7 bases, with 14 bases between the two germline ends. This CDR3 has 13 residues. This TCR was recovered from an adult in good health. The chain couples TRBV7-9 to TRBJ2-7; D is perhaps TRBD2 (5 bases). The sequencing used peripheral blood, collected on day 0 of AZD1222 vaccination. The CDR3 region is CASSYVGGGEQYF. The CDR3 nucleotides are TGTGCCAGCAGCTACGTTGGAGGCGGGGAGCAGTACTTC.